Detailed here is one T cell receptor beta chain. The data originate from a study of cytomegalovirus exposure and HLA in healthy donors. V was shortened by 3 bases and J by 1 base, with 11 bases between the two germline ends. Looked up from germline, CDR1 is SGDLS and CDR2 is YYNGEE. The CDR3 totals 15 residues. Using immunoSEQ multiplex PCR, the repertoire was profiled, and TCRdb retains in-frame clones only, with some absent. The sample has approximately 180,000 clones, about 89% seen once; the top ten hold less than 3.5%. The roughly 120-subject validation cohort, separate from the approximately 670-subject first cohort, included the donors.

The sample comprised PBMCs. This clonotype was sampled from a man younger than 35 in good health and CMV-seropositive. V is TRBV9 and J is TRBJ1-5, with D uncertain. The CDR3 DNA is TGTGCCAGCAGCGCCGGAAGCGGGAGCAATCAGCCCCAGCATTTT. This sequence encodes CASSAGSGSNQPQHF.